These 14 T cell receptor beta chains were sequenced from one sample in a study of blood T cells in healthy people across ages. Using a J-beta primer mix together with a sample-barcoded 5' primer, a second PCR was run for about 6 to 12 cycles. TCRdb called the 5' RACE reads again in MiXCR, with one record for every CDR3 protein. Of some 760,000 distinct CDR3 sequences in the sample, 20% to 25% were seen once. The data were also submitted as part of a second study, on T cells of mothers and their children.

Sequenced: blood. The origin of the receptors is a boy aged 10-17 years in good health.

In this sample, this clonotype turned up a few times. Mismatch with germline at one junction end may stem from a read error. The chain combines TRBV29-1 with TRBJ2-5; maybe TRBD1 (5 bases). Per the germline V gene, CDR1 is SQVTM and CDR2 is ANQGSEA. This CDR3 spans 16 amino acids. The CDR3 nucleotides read TGCAGCGTTGAAGATCAGGGCTCTTCTTGGGGCAATGAGCAGTCCTTC. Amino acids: CSVEDQGSSWGNEQSF.

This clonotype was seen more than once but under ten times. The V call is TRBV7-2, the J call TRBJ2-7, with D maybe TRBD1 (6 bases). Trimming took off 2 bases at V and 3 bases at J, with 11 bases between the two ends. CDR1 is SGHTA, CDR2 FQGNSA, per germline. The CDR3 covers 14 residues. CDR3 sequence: CASSLFAGDYEQYF. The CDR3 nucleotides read TGTGCCAGCAGCTTATTCGCAGGGGACTACGAGCAGTACTTC. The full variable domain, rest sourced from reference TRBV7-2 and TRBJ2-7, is GAGVSQSPSNKVTEKGKDVELRCDPISGHTALYWYRQSLGQGLEFLIYFQGNSAPDKSGLPSDRFSAERTGGSVSTLTIQRTQQEDSAVYLCASSLFAGDYEQYFGPGTRLTVT.

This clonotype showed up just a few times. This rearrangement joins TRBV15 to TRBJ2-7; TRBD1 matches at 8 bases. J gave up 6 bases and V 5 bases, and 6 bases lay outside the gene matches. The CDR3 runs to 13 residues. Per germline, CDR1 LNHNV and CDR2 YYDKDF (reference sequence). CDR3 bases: TGTGCCACCAGCGGTACGACAGGGGTCGAGCAGTACTTC. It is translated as CATSGTTGVEQYF.

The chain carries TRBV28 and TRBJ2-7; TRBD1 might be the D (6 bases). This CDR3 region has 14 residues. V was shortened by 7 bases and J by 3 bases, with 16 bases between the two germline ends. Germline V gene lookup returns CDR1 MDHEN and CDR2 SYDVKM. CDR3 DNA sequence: TGTGCCAGCACCTTCGACAGGACCGGCTACGAGCAGTACTTC. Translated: CASTFDRTGYEQYF.

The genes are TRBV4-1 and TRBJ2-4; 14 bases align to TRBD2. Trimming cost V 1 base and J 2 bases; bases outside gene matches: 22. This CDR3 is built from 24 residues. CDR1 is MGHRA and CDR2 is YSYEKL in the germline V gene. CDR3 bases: TGCGCCAGCAGCCAAGGAAGACTAGCGGGGGGGGCTCGGGGGCAATTACCACCCAAAAACATTCAGTACTTC. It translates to CASSQGRLAGGARGQLPPKNIQYF.

CDR3 coding DNA: TGTGCCAGCAGTGCCTTCCCTAGCGGGCCCGGGGAGCTGTTTTTT. The encoded protein is CASSAFPSGPGELFF. The chain has TRBV6-4 and TRBJ2-2, with 8 bases fitting TRBD2. The CDR3 has 15 residues. CDR1 is MRHNA and CDR2 is SNTAGT in the germline V gene. After removal of 4 bases from V and 6 bases from J, the junction contained 7 bases not matched to a gene.

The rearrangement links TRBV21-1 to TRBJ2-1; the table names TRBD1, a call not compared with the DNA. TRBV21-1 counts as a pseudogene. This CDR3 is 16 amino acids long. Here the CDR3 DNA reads TGTGCCAGCAGCAAAGTCCCGGACAGGGTTGTCAATGAGCAGTTCTTC. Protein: CASSKVPDRVVNEQFF.

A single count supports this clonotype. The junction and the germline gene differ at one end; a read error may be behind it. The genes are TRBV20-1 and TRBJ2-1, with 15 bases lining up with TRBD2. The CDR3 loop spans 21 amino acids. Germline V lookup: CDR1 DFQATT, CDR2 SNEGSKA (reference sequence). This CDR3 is CSARDRDRGTSGRPIYNEQLF. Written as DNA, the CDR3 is TGCAGTGCTAGAGATCGGGATCGGGGGACTAGCGGGAGGCCAATCTACAATGAGCAGCTCTTC.

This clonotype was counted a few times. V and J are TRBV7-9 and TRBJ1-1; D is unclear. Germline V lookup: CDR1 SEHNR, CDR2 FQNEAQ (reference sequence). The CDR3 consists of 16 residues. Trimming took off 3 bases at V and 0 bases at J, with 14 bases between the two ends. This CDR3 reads CASSLGRTTLNTEAFF. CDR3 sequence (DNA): TGTGCCAGCAGCTTGGGAAGGACTACCTTGAACACTGAAGCTTTCTTT.

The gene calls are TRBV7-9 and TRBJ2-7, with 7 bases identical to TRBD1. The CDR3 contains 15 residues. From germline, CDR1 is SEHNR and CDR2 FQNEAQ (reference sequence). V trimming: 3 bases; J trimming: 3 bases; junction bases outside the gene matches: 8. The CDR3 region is CASSLAMGQIYEQYF. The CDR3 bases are TGTGCCAGCAGCTTGGCGATGGGACAGATCTACGAGCAGTACTTC.

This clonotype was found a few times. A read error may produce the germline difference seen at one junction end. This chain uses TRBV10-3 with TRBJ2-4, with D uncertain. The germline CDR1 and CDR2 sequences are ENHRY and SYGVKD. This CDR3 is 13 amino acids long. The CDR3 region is CTISESVTDIQYF. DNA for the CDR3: TGTACCATCAGTGAGTCAGTGACGGACATTCAGTACTTC.

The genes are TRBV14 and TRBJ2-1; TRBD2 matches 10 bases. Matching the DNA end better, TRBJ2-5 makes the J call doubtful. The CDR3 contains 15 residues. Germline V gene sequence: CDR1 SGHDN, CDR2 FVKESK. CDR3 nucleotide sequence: TGTGCCAGCAGTCCGAGCGGGGGGGAGAAAAAGACCCAGTACTTC. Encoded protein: CASSPSGGEKKTQYF.

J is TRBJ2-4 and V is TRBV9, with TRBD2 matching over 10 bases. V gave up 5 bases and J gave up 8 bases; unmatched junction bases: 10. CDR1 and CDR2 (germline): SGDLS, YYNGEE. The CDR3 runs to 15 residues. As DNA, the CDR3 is TGTGCCAGCAGTGCGGACGGGCTAGCGGGAGACATTCAGTACTTC. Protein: CASSADGLAGDIQYF.

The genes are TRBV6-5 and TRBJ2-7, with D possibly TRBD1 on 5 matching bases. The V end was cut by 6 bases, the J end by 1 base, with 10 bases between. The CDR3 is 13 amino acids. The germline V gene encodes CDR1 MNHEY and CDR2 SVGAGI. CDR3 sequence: CASRVPGSYEQYF. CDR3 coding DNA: TGTGCCAGCAGAGTCCCAGGGTCCTACGAGCAGTACTTC.